Below, one TCR beta chain is given with its context. This specimen comes from a study of blood T cell repertoires in COVID-19. Study-wide background: T cells, B-cell-depleted T cells, or PBMCs supplied cDNA or gDNA.

The authors' processing: For nucleated cells, counts were estimated from reference gene primer amplification. The data were produced by immunoSEQ multiplex PCR, yet TCRdb's version contains in-frame clones alone and is incomplete. V and J calls and clone size come straight from that table; D and trimming were deduced from the DNA. The profile shows just over 150,000 clones, 90% to 95% of them singletons. The CDR3 is made up of 16 amino acids. V trimming: 4 bases; J trimming: 2 bases; junction bases outside the gene matches: 10. Germline CDR1 is MGHRA and CDR2 is YSYEKL. The receptor was derived from a woman in her forties or fifties with acute or convalescent COVID-19. Input material: peripheral blood. The rearrangement uses TRBV4-1 and TRBJ1-1; 7 bases align to TRBD1. CDR3 in amino acids: CASSLGQEGYNTEAFF. The CDR3 DNA follows: TGCGCCAGCAGCCTCGGACAGGAGGGTTACAACACTGAAGCTTTCTTT.